The 30 T cell receptor beta chains below come from one sample, sequenced in a study of OX40 agonist ivuxolimab in advanced cancers. Repertoires were generated with immunoSEQ multiplex PCR, while TCRdb's copy carries only in-frame clones and drops some. The data contain about 70,000 clones, 90% to 95% of them singletons. Sequencing was performed on CD4+ or CD8+ T cells sorted from blood, taken in a trial of the OX40 agonist ivuxolimab. All receptors derive from an adult with an advanced solid tumor such as melanoma, head and neck, liver or kidney cancer.

Turning to this clone: One end of the junction varies from germline; a read error may be responsible. The chain uses TRBV7-7 and TRBJ2-3; 7 nucleotides align to TRBD2. Germline CDR1 reads SSHAT; CDR2 reads FNYEAQ (reference sequence). CDR3 length: 15 residues. The chain's CDR3 is CASSLVSSGADTQYF. The CDR3 bases are TGTGCTAGCAGCTTAGTGTCTAGCGGAGCAGATACGCAGTATTTT.

The chain recombines TRBV27 with TRBJ1-1; possibly TRBD1 for D (5 bases). This CDR3 contains 15 residues. Trimming cost V 0 bases and J 5 bases, with 13 bases left between them. Germline V gene sequence: CDR1 MNHEY, CDR2 SMNVEV (reference sequence). Here the CDR3 DNA reads TGTGCCAGCAGTTTATCGGTGGGGGGAAAGACTGAAGCTTTCTTT. Translating it yields CASSLSVGGKTEAFF.

As DNA, the CDR3 is TGTGCCAGCAGCCCTGGGACAGGCTACGAGCAGTACTTC. As protein: CASSPGTGYEQYF. The chain links TRBV7-6 to TRBJ2-7; 8 bases are a match to TRBD1. V shed 5 bases and J 3 bases; nucleotides not matched to a gene: 3. This CDR3 region has 13 residues. CDR1 is SGHVS and CDR2 is FNYEAQ in the germline V gene. Using reference TRBV7-6 and TRBJ2-7 for the parts outside the CDR3, the full variable domain is GAGVSQSPRYKVTKRGQDVALRCDPISGHVSLYWYRQALGQGPEFLTYFNYEAQQDKSGLPNDRFSAERPEGSISTLTIQRTEQRDSAMYRCASSPGTGYEQYFGPGTRLTVT.

The V call is TRBV25-1, the J call TRBJ1-3; D is unresolved. Trimming stripped 1 base from V and 4 bases from J, with 5 bases between. The CDR3 is 13 residues long. Germline lookup yields CDR1 MGHDK and CDR2 SYGVNS. The CDR3 loop is CASSEWPGNTIYF. The CDR3 DNA reads TGTGCCAGCAGTGAATGGCCAGGAAACACCATATATTTT. The full variable domain, in which reference TRBV25-1 and TRBJ1-3 provide the parts outside the CDR3, is EADIYQTPRYLVIGTGKKITLECSQTMGHDKMYWYQQDPGMELHLIHYSYGVNSTEKGDLSSESTVSRIRTEHFPLTLESARPSHTSQYLCASSEWPGNTIYFGEGSWLTVV.

The V call is TRBV13, the J call TRBJ1-5; maybe TRBD1 (6 bases). The CDR3 extends over 14 amino acids. From germline, CDR1 is PRHDT and CDR2 FYEKMQ (reference sequence). Trimming left V 3 bases short and J 5 bases short, with 11 bases between. This CDR3 reads CASSFGGRDQPQHF. CDR3 bases: TGTGCCAGCAGCTTCGGGGGGCGCGATCAGCCCCAGCATTTT. The full variable domain, completed using reference TRBV13 and TRBJ1-5, is AAGVIQSPRHLIKEKRETATLKCYPIPRHDTVYWYQQGPGQDPQFLISFYEKMQSDKGSIPDRFSAQQFSDYHSELNMSSLELGDSALYFCASSFGGRDQPQHFGDGTRLSIL.

The chain couples TRBV4-1 to TRBJ1-1, with D unclear. Germline CDR1 MGHRA, CDR2 YSYEKL. Trimming pared 2 bases from V and 1 base from J, leaving 8 bases between. The CDR3 is made up of 14 amino acids. CDR3 sequence reads: CASSQFTGNTEAFF. The CDR3 nucleotides read TGCGCCAGCAGCCAATTCACCGGGAACACTGAAGCTTTCTTT.

This clone was detected once. The V and J genes are TRBV6-1 and TRBJ2-7; possibly TRBD1 for D (5 bases). V was shortened by 1 base and J by 2 bases, with 12 bases between the two germline ends. The CDR3 consists of 15 residues. Looked up from germline, CDR1 is MNHNS and CDR2 is SASEGT. The CDR3 nucleotides are TGTGCCAGCAGTGAAGGGCCAGGGTCCACCTACGAGCAGTACTTC. This encodes CASSEGPGSTYEQYF.

The rearrangement links TRBV2 to TRBJ2-5; D remains ambiguous. CDR1 SNHLY and CDR2 FYNNEI come from the germline V gene. V was pared by 3 bases and J by 5 bases, with 4 bases between. The CDR3 runs 11 residues. Here the CDR3 reads CASSELETQYF. The CDR3 coding sequence is TGTGCCAGCAGTGAGTTGGAGACCCAGTACTTC.

J is TRBJ2-1 and V is TRBV4-1; D possibly corresponds to TRBD1 (5 bases). The V end was cut by 2 bases, the J end by 8 bases, with 7 bases between. Germline lookup yields CDR1 MGHRA and CDR2 YSYEKL. The CDR3 contains 12 residues. The CDR3 loop is CASSQPQDEQFF. The CDR3, as DNA: TGCGCCAGCAGCCAACCACAGGATGAGCAGTTCTTC.

This chain joins TRBV27 and TRBJ2-7; D perhaps matches TRBD2 (5 bases). The CDR3 is 14 amino acids. Germline V gives CDR1 MNHEY, CDR2 SMNVEV (reference sequence). Between the trimmed V and J ends, which lost 5 bases and 6 bases, there was a span of 17 bases. The CDR3 region is CASSMTRELGEQYF. The CDR3 DNA is TGTGCCAGCAGTATGACTCGGGAACTGGGCGAGCAGTACTTC.

This sequence joins TRBV13 and TRBJ2-3; D may be TRBD1 or TRBD2 (5 bases each). Germline CDR1 is PRHDT and CDR2 is FYEKMQ (reference sequence). V lost 6 bases and J 5 bases, leaving 9 bases between the germline ends. This CDR3 comprises 12 residues. CDR3 nucleotides: TGTGCCAGCAGAAGGGGAGTAGATACGCAGTATTTT. Encoded protein: CASRRGVDTQYF.

This clone was detected only once. The chain has TRBV4-1 and TRBJ2-1, with TRBD2 matching over 9 bases. The CDR3 has 15 residues. Germline-derived CDR1 and CDR2 are MGHRA and YSYEKL. The V gene end was trimmed by 10 bases and the J gene end by 8 bases; junction bases not matched to a gene: 15. The CDR3 sequence is CATRKVGGGAYEQFF. CDR3 in DNA: TGCGCCACCCGAAAAGTGGGCGGGGGGGCCTATGAGCAGTTCTTC.

The V call is TRBV7-2, the J call TRBJ2-7; the match to TRBD2 covers 9 bases. This CDR3 is 17 amino acids long. The germline gives CDR1 SGHTA, CDR2 FQGNSA. V shed 1 base, J shed 2 bases, and the junction held 9 bases outside the gene matches. The CDR3 spells CASSLGPRLAATYEQYF. The CDR3, as DNA: TGTGCCAGCAGCTTAGGTCCCAGACTAGCGGCTACCTACGAGCAGTACTTC.

The chain couples TRBV27 to TRBJ1-5, with D perhaps TRBD1 (6 bases). Trimming removed 3 bases at V and 6 bases at J, with 12 bases between. CDR3 length equals 14 residues. Per germline, CDR1 MNHEY and CDR2 SMNVEV (reference sequence). Here the CDR3 DNA reads TGTGCCAGCAGTTTTGGGGGCTCCAGTCAGCCCCAGCATTTT. It translates to CASSFGGSSQPQHF.

The CDR3 protein is CASSELAGGQETQYF. Written as DNA, the CDR3 is TGTGCCAGCAGTGAACTAGCGGGGGGGCAAGAGACCCAGTACTTC. V and J are TRBV6-4 and TRBJ2-5; 13 bases align to TRBD2. Germline CDR1 is MRHNA and CDR2 is SNTAGT. The CDR3 is 15 residues long. Trimming at V came to 3 bases and at J to 2 bases, leaving 0 bases not matched to a gene.

The chain carries TRBV7-9 and TRBJ1-4; possibly TRBD1 for D (5 bases). The V and J ends lost 4 bases and 8 bases respectively, with 14 bases between them. Germline V gives CDR1 SEHNR, CDR2 FQNEAQ (reference sequence). The CDR3 spans 14 residues. The CDR3 DNA reads TGTGCCAGCAGCTATCTTGCGACAGACGAAAAACTGTTTTTT. Protein: CASSYLATDEKLFF.

The chain employs TRBV4-3 and TRBJ2-3; tentative D call: TRBD2 (6 bases). With 0 bases removed from V and 4 bases from J, the gap between germline ends came to 8 bases. The CDR3 totals 14 residues. The germline CDR1 and CDR2 sequences are LGHNA and YSLEER. Here the CDR3 reads CASSQESGADTQYF. The CDR3 coding sequence is TGCGCCAGCAGCCAAGAGTCGGGGGCAGATACGCAGTATTTT.

This chain links TRBV9 with TRBJ2-7; 7 bases align to TRBD2. The junction had 7 bases not matched to a gene; V was cut back by 2 bases and J by 2 bases. There are 15 residues in the CDR3. Per germline, CDR1 SGDLS and CDR2 YYNGEE. As DNA, the CDR3 is TGTGCCAGCAGCGTTAGTTGGGCGGGAGCCTACGAGCAGTACTTC. This encodes CASSVSWAGAYEQYF.

This chain uses TRBV6-1 with TRBJ2-1, with TRBD2 matching over 10 bases. Looked up from germline, CDR1 is MNHNS and CDR2 is SASEGT. Trimming removed 4 bases from V and 7 bases from J; junction bases left unmatched: 10. The CDR3 is 16 amino acids. In nucleotides, the CDR3 is TGTGCCAGCAGTGGATCTAGCGGGGGATCTTGGAATGAGCAGTTCTTC. Amino acid sequence: CASSGSSGGSWNEQFF.

This chain's CDR3 is CASSDYRGKVDYGYTF. The CDR3 nucleotides are TGTGCCAGCAGTGATTATAGGGGAAAAGTCGACTATGGCTACACCTTC. V is TRBV2 and J is TRBJ1-2, with D perhaps TRBD1 (5 bases). The CDR3 spans 16 residues. V shed 3 bases and J shed 3 bases, with 17 bases lying between them. Germline lookup yields CDR1 SNHLY and CDR2 FYNNEI.

V and J are TRBV4-2 and TRBJ2-1; D is perhaps TRBD2 (7 bases). Per germline, CDR1 LGHNA and CDR2 YNFKEQ. The CDR3 is 14 amino acids. V was cut by 4 bases and J by 8 bases, with 15 bases left in between. Here the CDR3 DNA reads TGTGCCAGCAGCCTAGGGGGGGGCCGGGATGAGCAGTTCTTC. Protein: CASSLGGGRDEQFF.

V gene TRBV9 combines with J gene TRBJ2-5, with D perhaps being TRBD1 or TRBD2 (5 bases each). V dropped 0 bases and J dropped 1 base, with 7 bases sitting between them. Germline CDR1 is SGDLS and CDR2 is YYNGEE. This CDR3 has 14 residues. CDR3 protein: CASSVVGAQETQYF. CDR3 nucleotides: TGTGCCAGCAGCGTAGTCGGGGCCCAAGAGACCCAGTACTTC.

The chain employs TRBV9 and TRBJ2-7; no firm D call. From germline, CDR1 is SGDLS and CDR2 YYNGEE. V lost 0 bases and J lost 1, with 5 bases in between. The CDR3 extends over 13 amino acids. The CDR3 sequence is CASSVGLSYEQYF. The CDR3 DNA follows: TGTGCCAGCAGCGTAGGGCTGTCCTACGAGCAGTACTTC.

The V call is TRBV6-5, the J call TRBJ1-2, with D hard to call. V lost 10 bases and J 4 bases, leaving 7 bases between the germline ends. Germline CDR1 and CDR2: MNHEY and SVGAGI. This CDR3 spans 10 amino acids. The CDR3 DNA follows: TGTGCCACCCAGGCCTATGGCTACACCTTC. Protein sequence: CATQAYGYTF.

The rearrangement uses TRBV2 and TRBJ2-5; 11 bases agree with TRBD1. CDR1 and CDR2 from the germline V gene are SNHLY and FYNNEI. Trimming took 10 bases from V and 1 from J; bases not matched to a gene: 11. This CDR3 is built from 16 residues. The CDR3 coding sequence is TGTGCCACACAGCTCCTGGACAGGGGGCCCCAAGAGACCCAGTACTTC. Amino acids: CATQLLDRGPQETQYF.

The chain combines TRBV5-4 with TRBJ1-2, with 10 nucleotides matching TRBD1. The CDR3 consists of 16 residues. Per germline, CDR1 SGHNT and CDR2 YYREEE (reference sequence). The ends lost 3 bases at V and 3 bases at J; junction bases unmatched: 8. This chain's CDR3 is CASSWGSGQGDYGYTF. The CDR3, as DNA: TGTGCCAGCAGCTGGGGGAGCGGACAGGGGGACTATGGCTACACCTTC.

This clone was seen only a few times. This chain's CDR3 is CASSPGLANNEQFF. The CDR3 nucleotides are TGCGCCAGCAGCCCGGGACTGGCTAACAATGAGCAGTTCTTC. The chain employs TRBV5-1 and TRBJ2-1; D perhaps matches TRBD2 (6 bases). The germline V gene has CDR1 SGHRS and CDR2 YFSETQ. Trimming removed 4 bases from V and 5 bases from J, with 13 bases in between. The CDR3 is made up of 14 amino acids.

This clone is labeled as medium-sized. Other nucleotide sequences in the sample specify the same CDR3. The rearrangement links TRBV6-1 to TRBJ2-5; 12 positions agree with TRBD2. CDR1 is MNHNS and CDR2 is SASEGT in the germline V gene. The CDR3 is 15 residues long. J gave up 2 bases and V 2 bases, and 0 bases lay outside the gene matches. CDR3 sequence (DNA): TGTGCCAGCAGTGAACTAGCGGGGGGGCAAGAGACCCAGTACTTC. This codes for CASSELAGGQETQYF.

V is TRBV7-8 and J is TRBJ2-3; TRBD2 matches at 10 bases. The CDR3 loop spans 15 amino acids. V was clipped by 0 bases and J by 4 bases; unmatched bases: 1. CDR1 SGHVS and CDR2 FQNEAQ come from the germline V gene. The CDR3 loop is CASSLALAGADTQYF. The CDR3 DNA reads TGTGCCAGCAGCTTAGCGCTAGCGGGGGCAGATACGCAGTATTTT.

The chain joins TRBV27 to TRBJ2-3, with no clear D. Trimming removed 5 bases at V and 4 bases at J, with 7 bases between. Per the germline V gene, CDR1 is MNHEY and CDR2 is SMNVEV (reference sequence). The CDR3 totals 12 residues. This CDR3 is CASSHLADTQYF. CDR3 sequence (DNA): TGTGCCAGCAGTCACCTTGCAGATACGCAGTATTTT.